The 21 T cell receptor beta chains presented below share a single source sample, sequenced in a study of beta chain features in type 1 diabetes. Since all of the isolated RNA was reverse transcribed, expressed TCRB transcripts were what got sequenced. The method was immunoSEQ multiplex PCR; TCRdb's version includes in-frame clones alone and lacks a portion of them. Of fewer than 900,000 clones listed, 17% are singletons. Material for sequencing was naive CD4+ T cells from blood. These receptors were taken from a young woman in good health.

This rearrangement joins TRBV5-1 to TRBJ2-7; 9 bases are a match to TRBD1. The CDR3 loop spans 13 amino acids. Per the germline V gene, CDR1 is SGHRS and CDR2 is YFSETQ. J gave up 3 bases and V 3 bases, and 1 base lay outside the gene matches. As DNA, the CDR3 is TGCGCCAGCAGCTGGGGACAGGGCTACGAGCAGTACTTC. Its translation: CASSWGQGYEQYF.

This clone was seen a handful of times. The chain recombines TRBV28 with TRBJ1-2; TRBD1 matches 8 bases. CDR1 and CDR2 from the germline V gene are MDHEN and SYDVKM. V lost 6 bases to trimming and J lost 3 bases; unmatched junction nucleotides: 6. The length of the CDR3 is 14 residues. Written as DNA, the CDR3 is TGTGCCAGCAGACCTCCAGGGGGCCACTATGGCTACACCTTC. Translation gives CASRPPGGHYGYTF.

The genes are TRBV28 and TRBJ2-7; 8 positions agree with TRBD1. Germline CDR1 is MDHEN and CDR2 is SYDVKM. This CDR3 has 16 amino acids. V shed 6 bases and J 3 bases; nucleotides not matched to a gene: 13. The CDR3 reads CASRGTGYPVGYEQYF. The CDR3 DNA reads as TGTGCCAGCAGGGGGACAGGTTACCCGGTAGGCTACGAGCAGTACTTC.

This clone was seen more than once but under ten times. The chain employs TRBV7-2 and TRBJ2-2; no clear D gene. Trimming removed 4 bases at V and 6 bases at J, with 3 bases between. CDR3 length: 11 residues. Germline V lookup: CDR1 SGHTA, CDR2 FQGNSA. The CDR3 DNA sequence: TGTGCCAGCAGCTACCCCGGGGAGCTGTTTTTT. Protein product: CASSYPGELFF.

This sequence joins TRBV9 and TRBJ2-1; 7 bases fit TRBD2. Germline V lookup: CDR1 SGDLS, CDR2 YYNGEE. After removal of 4 bases from V and 3 bases from J, the junction contained 4 bases not matched to a gene. The CDR3 consists of 14 residues. CDR3 nucleotides: TGTGCCAGCAGCCTTGGGGACTACTACAATGAGCAGTTCTTC. This encodes CASSLGDYYNEQFF.

The gene calls are TRBV4-1 and TRBJ2-7; 7 positions match TRBD2. V lost 1 base and J lost 2; bases outside the gene matches: 5. CDR3 size: 15 residues. The V gene's germline CDR1 is MGHRA and CDR2 YSYEKL. In DNA form, the CDR3 reads TGCGCCAGCAGCCAAGCCTCTGCGGGAGCCTACGAGCAGTACTTC. Its protein is CASSQASAGAYEQYF.

The V call is TRBV4-1, the J call TRBJ2-1, with 8 bases identical to TRBD1. Germline-derived CDR1 and CDR2 are MGHRA and YSYEKL. CDR3 length equals 16 residues. V shed 2 bases and J 0 bases; nucleotides not matched to a gene: 3. The CDR3 nucleotides read TGCGCCAGCAGCCAACAGGGGGCTAGCTCCTACAATGAGCAGTTCTTC. It is translated as CASSQQGASSYNEQFF.

The rearrangement joins TRBV18 to TRBJ2-1; 13 bases are shared with TRBD2. CDR1 KGHSH and CDR2 LQKENI come from the germline V gene. J gave up 2 bases and V 3 bases, and 1 base lay outside the gene matches. This CDR3 is 16 amino acids long. CDR3 sequence reads: CASSPGTSGTYNEQFF. DNA of the CDR3: TGTGCCAGCTCACCCGGGACTAGCGGGACCTACAATGAGCAGTTCTTC.

This CDR3 is CASSPGQGRTSGTDTQYF. In nucleotides, the CDR3 is TGTGCCAGCTCACCCGGACAGGGGAGGACTTCTGGCACAGATACGCAGTATTTT. This sequence joins TRBV18 and TRBJ2-3; 9 bases are shared with TRBD1. The junction had 11 bases not matched to a gene; V was cut back by 3 bases and J by 1 base. This CDR3 is 18 amino acids long. Germline V CDR1 and CDR2: KGHSH, LQKENI.

This clone appeared a single time. A junction end diverges from the germline sequence, so it may reflect a read error. This chain uses TRBV6-5 with TRBJ2-7, with D maybe TRBD1 (6 bases). The CDR3 extends over 16 amino acids. The germline gives CDR1 MNHEY, CDR2 SVGAGI. The DNA of the CDR3 is TGTACCAGCAGTTACTCGTTACAGGGCGACTCCTACGAGCAGTACTTC. Amino acid sequence: CTSSYSLQGDSYEQYF.

J is TRBJ2-1 and V is TRBV5-6; D remains ambiguous. Germline CDR1 is SGHDT and CDR2 is YYEEEE. V dropped 0 bases and J dropped 9 bases, with 7 bases sitting between them. This CDR3 has 12 residues. CDR3: CASSLEWAEQFF. The CDR3 DNA follows: TGTGCCAGCAGCTTGGAGTGGGCTGAGCAGTTCTTC.

Concerning this clone: Other nucleotide sequences in the sample specify the same CDR3. The chain employs TRBV18 and TRBJ2-7; D remains ambiguous. V lost 0 bases and J lost 0, with 3 bases in between. The length of the CDR3 is 13 residues. Germline CDR1 and CDR2: KGHSH and LQKENI. The CDR3 is CASSPPSSYEQYF. The CDR3, as DNA: TGTGCCAGCTCACCACCTAGCTCCTACGAGCAGTACTTC.

A few counts support this clone. This chain links TRBV2 with TRBJ2-7, with D hard to call. Trimming pared 5 bases from V and 2 bases from J, leaving 13 bases between. CDR1 and CDR2 from the germline V gene are SNHLY and FYNNEI. The CDR3 is made up of 14 amino acids. The CDR3 bases are TGTGCCAGCAGTCCCCGGGCAAATCCCTACGAGCAGTACTTC. It codes for CASSPRANPYEQYF.

The CDR3 DNA follows: TGTGCCAGCAGCCCTGGCGGGGCAAATGAGCAGTTCTTC. The encoded protein is CASSPGGANEQFF. The chain has TRBV11-1 and TRBJ2-1, with TRBD2 as a possible D gene (6 bases). Germline CDR1 is SGHAT and CDR2 is FQDESV (reference sequence). CDR3 length: 13 amino acids. V lost 5 bases, J lost 7 bases, and 12 bases lay in between.

This clone was seen a handful of times. This chain joins TRBV28 and TRBJ2-7; the match to TRBD1 covers 9 bases. Trimming at V came to 7 bases and at J to 3 bases, leaving 10 bases not matched to a gene. CDR1 and CDR2 (germline): MDHEN, SYDVKM. The CDR3 spans 15 residues. CDR3 in DNA: TGTGCCAGCAAAGTGGGGGGACAGGGTATCTACGAGCAGTACTTC. This codes for CASKVGGQGIYEQYF. The whole variable domain, filled in from reference TRBV28 and TRBJ2-7, reads DVKVTQSSRYLVKRTGEKVFLECVQDMDHENMFWYRQDPGLGLRLIYFSYDVKMKEKGDIPEGYSVSREKKERFSLILESASTNQTSMYLCASKVGGQGIYEQYFGPGTRLTVT.

This clone was picked up a small number of times. This chain links TRBV9 with TRBJ2-5; 11 bases map to TRBD1. The CDR3 consists of 15 residues. Germline trimming cut 2 bases from V and 4 bases from J; bases unmatched to any gene: 4. Germline loops: CDR1 SGDLS, CDR2 YYNGEE. CDR3 in DNA: TGTGCCAGCAGCGTGGCCGGGACAGGGGGAGAGACCCAGTACTTC. Encoded protein: CASSVAGTGGETQYF. Complete variable domain (other parts from reference TRBV9 and TRBJ2-5): DSGVTQTPKHLITATGQRVTLRCSPRSGDLSVYWYQQSLDQGLQFLIQYYNGEERAKGNILERFSAQQFPDLHSELNLSSLELGDSALYFCASSVAGTGGETQYFGPGTRLLVL.

This clone was detected a few times. Other DNA sequences in the same sample also yield this CDR3. The chain joins TRBV7-2 to TRBJ2-1; perhaps D is TRBD1 or TRBD2 (5 bases each). Between the trimmed V and J ends, which lost 1 base and 4 bases, there was a span of 11 bases. The CDR3 sequence is 15 residues long. Germline CDR1 SGHTA, CDR2 FQGNSA. The CDR3 nucleotides read TGTGCCAGCAGCTTAGTAGGGACCAATTACAATGAGCAGTTCTTC. Its translation: CASSLVGTNYNEQFF.

This chain connects TRBV5-8 to TRBJ2-5; 8 bases fit TRBD2. The CDR3 extends over 14 amino acids. Losses at the gene ends were 4 bases for V and 3 bases for J; bases not matched to a gene: 5. Germline lookup yields CDR1 SGHTS and CDR2 YDEGEE. In nucleotides, the CDR3 is TGTGCCAGCAGCCCCGAGACTAGCGAAGAGACCCAGTACTTC. This gives the protein CASSPETSEETQYF. The whole variable domain, filled in from reference TRBV5-8 and TRBJ2-5, reads EAGVTQSPTHLIKTRGQQATLRCSPISGHTSVYWYQQALGLGLQFLLWYDEGEERNRGNFPPRFSGRQFPNYSSELNVNALELEDSALYLCASSPETSEETQYFGPGTRLLVL.

This clone turned up a few times. The genes are TRBV6-5 and TRBJ2-7; a possible D gene is TRBD1 (5 bases). The CDR3 consists of 15 residues. Germline loops: CDR1 MNHEY, CDR2 SVGAGI. V gave up 2 bases and J gave up 5 bases, with 16 bases separating them. CDR3 in amino acids: CASSYKRGLGNEQYF. The CDR3 nucleotides are TGTGCCAGCAGTTACAAAAGGGGATTGGGTAACGAGCAGTACTTC.

This clone has only a few counts. The chain uses TRBV4-2 and TRBJ2-1, with a possible D match to TRBD2 (5 bases). Per the germline V gene, CDR1 is LGHNA and CDR2 is YNFKEQ. Trimming pared 4 bases from V and 1 base from J, leaving 11 bases between. The CDR3 sequence is 15 residues long. The CDR3 bases are TGTGCCAGCAGCCGAGAACTAGTTTCCTACAATGAGCAGTTCTTC. Translating it yields CASSRELVSYNEQFF.

In its sample, this clone was seen a few times. The CDR3 here is CASSPTSGIMRETQYF. Written as DNA, the CDR3 is TGTGCCAGCAGCCCTACTAGCGGGATAATGAGAGAGACCCAGTACTTC. The chain recombines TRBV11-2 with TRBJ2-5; 10 bases map to TRBD2. CDR1 SGHAT and CDR2 FQNNGV come from the germline V gene. J lost 4 bases, V lost 5 bases, and 10 bases had no gene match. The CDR3 contains 16 residues.